The 2 T cell receptor beta chains reported below all come from one sample, sequenced in a study of shared clonotypes between healthy human individuals. Assay used: immunoSEQ multiplex PCR; TCRdb lists only in-frame clones, some missing. The sample records around 750,000 clones, roughly 70% being singletons. The sequencing input was memory CD4+ T cells sorted from blood. The subset here: CD45RA-negative fraction. These receptors were obtained from a woman aged 25-40 years in good health.

The chain carries TRBV11-2 and TRBJ1-1; no definite D call. Trimming cost V 5 bases and J 4 bases, with 14 bases left between them. The germline CDR1 and CDR2 sequences are SGHAT and FQNNGV. The length of the CDR3 is 14 residues. CDR3 in amino acids: CASSPPSGITEAFF. The CDR3 nucleotides read TGTGCCAGCAGCCCTCCTTCCGGGATCACTGAAGCTTTCTTT.

The count of this clone is one. The genes are TRBV15 and TRBJ2-1, with 8 bases lining up with TRBD2. Unmatched junction bases numbered 2, after V lost 1 base and J lost 3 bases. The CDR3 extends over 15 amino acids. Per germline, CDR1 LNHNV and CDR2 YYDKDF (reference sequence). The CDR3 sequence is CATSRVSGNYNEQFF. The CDR3 DNA is TGTGCCACCAGCAGAGTTAGCGGGAACTACAATGAGCAGTTCTTC.